This entry concerns a single T cell receptor (beta chain). The antigen remains unidentified. Trimming took off 1 base at V and 5 bases at J, with 5 bases between the two ends. The CDR3 length is 11 residues. The germline V gene has CDR1 SQVTM and CDR2 ANQGSEA. The sample is drawn from a study of graft-versus-host responses after intestinal transplantation. Study background: In this cohort, recipients had multivisceral, liver-intestinal, or isolated intestinal transplants. Study-level findings and limits: The highest levels of circulating GvH clones went along with early declines in HvG clones after transplant.

Sequenced by immunoSEQ multiplex PCR; TCRdb stores in-frame clones only, minus some. The sample holds over 70,000 clones, less than 90% seen once. The receptor comes from a human donor who received an intestinal transplant. The chain carries TRBV29-1 and TRBJ1-1; D uncertain. The material was unstimulated CD8+ T cells sorted from spleen or lymph node cells, obtained before intestinal transplant. CDR3 amino acids: CSVEVWTEAFF. The CDR3 DNA sequence: TGCAGCGTTGAAGTGTGGACTGAAGCTTTCTTT.